This T cell receptor (beta chain) comes out of a study of blood T cells in healthy people across ages. Points from the study as a whole: The study could not conclusively compare naive and antigen-experienced cells, given its unsorted PBMCs. Estimated diversity that came from one million T cells was considered an underestimate. A strong correlation was found between TCR beta diversity and the percentage of naive T cells.

Sample-barcoded 5' priming and a J-beta primer mix drove a second PCR of about 6 to 12 cycles. TCRdb re-derived calls from the 5' RACE reads in MiXCR, one entry per CDR3 protein. The table includes about 680,000 distinct CDR3 sequences, over 45% detected once. Regarding this clonotype: Antigen unknown.

Trimming removed 4 bases from V and 5 bases from J, with 14 bases in between. The CDR3 totals 14 residues. CDR1 and CDR2 from the germline V gene are LGHNA and YNFKEQ. Isolation yielded PBMCs, at least 6.5 million per sample, in every case. Sequenced: blood. This receptor was obtained from an older woman in good health. V gene TRBV4-2 combines with J gene TRBJ2-5, with D unclear. The CDR3 DNA sequence: TGTGCCAGCAGCCCAGATTACGGATCGGAGACCCAGTACTTC. Its translation: CASSPDYGSETQYF.